This T cell receptor (beta chain) was observed in a study of cytomegalovirus exposure and HLA in healthy donors. PCR amplification relied on 60 Vbeta primers (plus 13 Jbeta primers). Assay used: immunoSEQ multiplex PCR; TCRdb lists only in-frame clones, some missing. The table includes more than 200,000 clones, roughly 85% detected once. In this sample, this clone turned up a few times. Sequences were obtained from PBMCs. The origin of this receptor is a man between 18 and 29 years old in good health and CMV-seronegative.

The CDR3 nucleotides are TGTGCCAGCAGTGGAGGGAAATTTTATCGGTTCACAGATACGCAGTATTTT. Protein: CASSGGKFYRFTDTQYF. This chain uses TRBV6-1 with TRBJ2-3; D may be TRBD2 (5 bases). V lost 4 bases and J 2 bases, leaving 19 bases between the germline ends. The V gene's germline CDR1 is MNHNS and CDR2 SASEGT. The length of the CDR3 is 17 residues.